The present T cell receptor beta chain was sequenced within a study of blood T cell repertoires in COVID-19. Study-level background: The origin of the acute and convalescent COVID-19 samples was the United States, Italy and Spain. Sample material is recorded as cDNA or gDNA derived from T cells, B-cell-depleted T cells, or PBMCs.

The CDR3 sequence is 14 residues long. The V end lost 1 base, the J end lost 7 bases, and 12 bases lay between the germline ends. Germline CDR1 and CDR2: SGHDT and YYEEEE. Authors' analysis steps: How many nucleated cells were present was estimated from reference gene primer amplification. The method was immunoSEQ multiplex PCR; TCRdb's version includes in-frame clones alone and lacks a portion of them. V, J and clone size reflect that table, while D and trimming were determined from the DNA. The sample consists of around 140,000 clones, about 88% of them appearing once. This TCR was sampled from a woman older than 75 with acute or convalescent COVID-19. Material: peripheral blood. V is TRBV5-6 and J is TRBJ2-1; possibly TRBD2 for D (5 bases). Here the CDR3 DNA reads TGTGCCAGCAGCTTGTATGCGGGCTATAATGAGCAGTTCTTC. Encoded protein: CASSLYAGYNEQFF.